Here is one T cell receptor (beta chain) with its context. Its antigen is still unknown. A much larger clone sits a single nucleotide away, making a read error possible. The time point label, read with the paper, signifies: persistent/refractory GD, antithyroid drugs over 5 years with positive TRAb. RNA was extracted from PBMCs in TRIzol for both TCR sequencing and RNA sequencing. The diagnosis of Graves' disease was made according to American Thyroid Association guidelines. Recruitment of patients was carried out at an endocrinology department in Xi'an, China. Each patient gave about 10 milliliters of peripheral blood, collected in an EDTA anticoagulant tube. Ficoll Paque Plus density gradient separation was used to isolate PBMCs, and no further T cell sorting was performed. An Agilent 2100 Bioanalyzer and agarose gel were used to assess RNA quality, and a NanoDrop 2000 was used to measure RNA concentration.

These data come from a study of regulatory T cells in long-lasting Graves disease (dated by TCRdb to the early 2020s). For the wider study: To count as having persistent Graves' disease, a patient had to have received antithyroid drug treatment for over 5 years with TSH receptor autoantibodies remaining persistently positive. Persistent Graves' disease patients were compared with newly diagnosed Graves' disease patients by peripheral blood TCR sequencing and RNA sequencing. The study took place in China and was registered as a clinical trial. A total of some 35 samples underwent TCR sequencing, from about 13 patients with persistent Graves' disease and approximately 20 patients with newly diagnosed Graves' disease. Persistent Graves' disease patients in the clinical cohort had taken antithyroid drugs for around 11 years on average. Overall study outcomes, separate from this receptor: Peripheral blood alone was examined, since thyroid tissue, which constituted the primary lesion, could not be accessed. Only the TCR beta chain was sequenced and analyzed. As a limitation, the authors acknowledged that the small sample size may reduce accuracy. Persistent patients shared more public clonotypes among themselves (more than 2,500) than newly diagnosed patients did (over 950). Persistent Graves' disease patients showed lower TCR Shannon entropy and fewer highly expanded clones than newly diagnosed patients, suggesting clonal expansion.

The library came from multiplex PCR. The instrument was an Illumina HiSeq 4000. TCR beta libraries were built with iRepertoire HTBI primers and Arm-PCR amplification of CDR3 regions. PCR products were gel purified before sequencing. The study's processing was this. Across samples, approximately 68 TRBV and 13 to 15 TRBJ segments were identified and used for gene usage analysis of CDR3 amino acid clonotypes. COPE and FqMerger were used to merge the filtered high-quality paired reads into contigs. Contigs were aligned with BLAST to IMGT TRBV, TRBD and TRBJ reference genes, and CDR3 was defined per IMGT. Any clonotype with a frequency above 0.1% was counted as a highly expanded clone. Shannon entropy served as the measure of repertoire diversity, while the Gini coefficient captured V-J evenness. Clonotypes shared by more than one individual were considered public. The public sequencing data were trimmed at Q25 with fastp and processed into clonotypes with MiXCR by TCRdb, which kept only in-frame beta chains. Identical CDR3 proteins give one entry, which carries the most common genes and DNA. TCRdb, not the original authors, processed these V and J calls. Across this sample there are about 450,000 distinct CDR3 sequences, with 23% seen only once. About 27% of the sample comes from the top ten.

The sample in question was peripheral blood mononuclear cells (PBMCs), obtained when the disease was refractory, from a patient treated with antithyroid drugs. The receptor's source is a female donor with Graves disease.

The nucleotides read TGTGCCAACAGCCAAGGAACAGGGTGGATAGAGACCCAGTACTTC. It encodes CANSQGTGWIETQYF. The chain is made from TRBV14 and TRBJ2-5; a tentative D match to TRBD1 spans 6 bases. There are 15 amino acids in the CDR3, from cysteine to phenylalanine inclusive. Only CDR3 DNA remains: 45 bases, in frame from the first base. The CDR1 and CDR2 encoded by the germline V gene are SGHDN and FVKESK.